Listed below are T cell receptor beta chains from one sample, sequenced in a study of shared clonotypes between healthy human individuals. Using immunoSEQ multiplex PCR, the repertoire was profiled, and TCRdb retains in-frame clones only, with some absent. The table includes over 2,000,000 clones, 93% detected once. What was sequenced was naive CD8+ T cells from PBMCs. The receptors derive from a man aged 18 to 35 in good health. Some clones in this sample may be carry-over from other donors' samples. Both conserved end residues are part of each CDR3. D genes are given only for firm matches. Only some rows state a clone size, as once, few, many or a class for expanded clones.

V gene	D gene	clone size	J gene	CDR3 protein	CDR3 DNA
TRBV27	TRBD1	once	TRBJ1-4	CASRGQANEKLFF	TGTGCCAGCAGGGGACAGGCTAATGAAAAACTGTTTTTT
TRBV6-5	NA	NA	TRBJ2-7	CASSYSMGNEQYF	TGTGCCAGCAGTTACTCGATGGGTAACGAGCAGTACTTC
TRBV7-9	NA	NA	TRBJ2-2	CASSLRDANTGELFF	TGTGCCAGCAGCTTACGAGATGCGAACACCGGGGAGCTGTTTTTT
TRBV5-4	NA	NA	TRBJ1-2	CASKTWGGGASGYTF	TGTGCCAGCAAAACTTGGGGAGGAGGTGCTAGCGGCTACACCTTC
TRBV28	NA	NA	TRBJ1-1	CASTLSLGNTEAFF	TGTGCCAGCACCCTCTCATTAGGAAACACTGAAGCTTTCTTT
TRBV28	NA	NA	TRBJ1-2	CASSLARRVIGYGYTF	TGTGCCAGCAGTTTAGCCCGCAGGGTCATCGGCTATGGCTACACCTTC
TRBV9	NA	NA	TRBJ2-4	CASSAVREDIQYF	TGTGCCAGCAGCGCAGTCAGGGAGGACATTCAGTACTTC
TRBV5-6	TRBD2	NA	TRBJ2-7	CASSLELAGGYEQYF	TGTGCCAGCAGCTTGGAGTTAGCGGGAGGTTACGAGCAGTACTTC
TRBV29-1	TRBD2	NA	TRBJ2-3	CSARRRLAGSTDTQYF	TGCAGCGCTCGACGGCGACTAGCGGGGAGCACAGATACGCAGTATTTT
TRBV4-1	TRBD1	NA	TRBJ2-7	CASSTRDRQSYEQYF	TGCGCCAGCAGCACCCGGGACAGGCAGTCCTACGAGCAGTACTTC
TRBV5-5	TRBD1	NA	TRBJ2-7	CASSFRQGHEQYF	TGTGCCAGCAGCTTTCGACAGGGGCACGAGCAGTACTTC
TRBV27	NA	NA	TRBJ2-3	CASRDFASTDTQYF	TGTGCCAGCAGGGACTTCGCTAGCACAGATACGCAGTATTTT
TRBV6-1	NA	NA	TRBJ2-7	CASSDPEEGTYEQYF	TGTGCCAGCAGTGACCCTGAGGAGGGCACCTACGAGCAGTACTTC
TRBV27	NA	NA	TRBJ2-7	CASSKIPVSAYEQYF	TGTGCCAGCAGTAAGATCCCGGTTTCGGCTTACGAGCAGTACTTC
TRBV28	NA	NA	TRBJ1-2	CASSLSRRTAANYGYTF	TGTGCCAGCAGTTTATCTCGGCGGACAGCCGCTAACTATGGCTACACCTTC
TRBV5-4	NA	NA	TRBJ2-7	CASSLTSRYEQYF	TGTGCCAGCAGCCTGACTAGTCGATACGAGCAGTACTTC
TRBV5-8	NA	NA	TRBJ2-5	CASSFRESERPPDQTQYF	TGTGCCAGCAGCTTCCGCGAGAGCGAGAGACCTCCTGATCAGACCCAGTACTTC
TRBV7-6	NA	NA	TRBJ2-5	CASSPPLGGARETQYF	TGTGCCAGCAGCCCCCCCCTTGGGGGGGCGCGAGAGACCCAGTACTTC
TRBV5-1	TRBD2	NA	TRBJ2-1	CASSLERGSYNEQFF	TGCGCCAGCAGCTTAGAGCGGGGTTCCTACAATGAGCAGTTCTTC
TRBV7-3	NA	NA	TRBJ2-7	CARTHGVYEQYF	TGTGCCAGAACGCACGGCGTGTACGAGCAGTACTTC